Included here is one T cell receptor beta chain sequence, with context. Its antigen is unknown. Only in-frame clones appear in the TCRdb table, and some are missing; sequencing was by immunoSEQ multiplex PCR. The data hold 1 million to 1.3 million clones, with 78% observed a single time. The V and J ends lost 3 bases and 5 bases, in that order; junction bases with no gene match: 11. CDR3 size: 18 residues. CDR1 is SGDLS and CDR2 is YYNGEE in the germline V gene. These data come from a study of shared clonotypes between healthy human individuals. Findings and caveats of the study: Shared clonotypes: about 5% naive CD4, about 4% naive CD8, around 2.2% memory CD4, about 0.41% memory CD8.

Sequenced sample: memory CD4+ T cells from PBMCs. Noted subset: CD45RA-negative fraction. V is TRBV9 and J is TRBJ2-1, with 13 nucleotides matching TRBD2. The sequence came from a man younger than 35 in good health. Some clones in this sample may be carry-over from other donors' samples. The chain's CDR3 is CASSGSVGGLAGNNEQFF. The DNA of the CDR3 is TGTGCCAGCAGCGGATCCGTGGGGGGACTAGCGGGGAACAATGAGCAGTTCTTC.